Following are 19 T cell receptor beta chains from one sample sequenced in a study of pediatric ulcerative colitis. Sequenced by immunoSEQ multiplex PCR; TCRdb stores in-frame clones only, minus some. The table shows tens of thousands of clones, with 85% to 90% occurring only once. Sample: blood. The receptors come from a boy aged 10-17 years who was a control in a study of pediatric ulcerative colitis.

The chain couples TRBV7-9 to TRBJ1-2; TRBD1 matches at 9 bases. V trimming: 2 bases; J trimming: 6 bases; junction bases outside the gene matches: 13. The germline CDR1 and CDR2 sequences are SEHNR and FQNEAQ (reference sequence). The CDR3 is made up of 17 amino acids. CDR3 sequence (DNA): TGTGCCAGCAGCTTATTACGGTGGGGACAGGGTGGGGATGGCTACACCTTC. It specifies CASSLLRWGQGGDGYTF.

This clone has just a few counts. The genes are TRBV28 and TRBJ2-3; D not resolved. Trimming removed 7 bases from V and 0 bases from J, with 5 bases in between. The CDR3 covers 12 residues. Per germline, CDR1 MDHEN and CDR2 SYDVKM. The CDR3: CASTRSTDTQYF. The CDR3 DNA follows: TGTGCCAGCACAAGGAGCACAGATACGCAGTATTTT.

There are a few counts of this clone. This sequence joins TRBV4-1 and TRBJ1-5; unclear D gene. V lost 1 base and J 7 bases, leaving 14 bases between the germline ends. CDR3 length: 15 amino acids. Germline CDR1 reads MGHRA; CDR2 reads YSYEKL. As DNA, the CDR3 is TGCGCCAGCAGCCAAGCCGGGCCCTCGGGGCAGCCCCAGCATTTT. It is translated as CASSQAGPSGQPQHF.

This chain joins TRBV6-1 and TRBJ1-3; no clear D gene. The CDR3 totals 14 residues. The germline V and J ends were trimmed by 7 bases and 0 bases, with 10 bases remaining between them. Per the germline V gene, CDR1 is MNHNS and CDR2 is SASEGT. This CDR3 reads CASILSGSGNTIYF. Here the CDR3 DNA reads TGTGCCAGCATTCTTTCGGGCTCTGGAAACACCATATATTTT.

The chain recombines TRBV9 with TRBJ2-7, with D possibly TRBD1 on 6 matching bases. This CDR3 region has 15 residues. Between the trimmed V and J ends, which lost 2 bases and 3 bases, there was a span of 15 bases. CDR1 is SGDLS and CDR2 is YYNGEE in the germline V gene. The CDR3 loop reads CASSVGDGGGYEQYF. For the CDR3, the DNA is TGTGCCAGCAGCGTCGGAGATGGGGGCGGCTACGAGCAGTACTTC.

The chain combines TRBV7-8 with TRBJ2-5; D uncertain. Trimming removed 1 base from V and 5 bases from J, with 11 bases in between. CDR3 length: 14 residues. CDR1 is SGHVS and CDR2 is FQNEAQ in the germline V gene. The DNA for the CDR3 is TGTGCCAGCAGCTTAGTGGCCAGCGCGGAGACCCAGTACTTC. This encodes CASSLVASAETQYF.

This clone appeared a few times. The chain has TRBV5-4 and TRBJ1-1; D is unresolved. This CDR3 has 13 residues. Germline CDR1 is SGHNT and CDR2 is YYREEE (reference sequence). The V end was cut by 4 bases, the J end by 1 base, with 8 bases between. The chain's CDR3 is CASSGNANTEAFF. The CDR3 DNA sequence: TGTGCCAGCAGCGGGAATGCGAACACTGAAGCTTTCTTT. The whole variable domain, filled in from reference TRBV5-4 and TRBJ1-1, reads ETGVTQSPTHLIKTRGQQVTLRCSSQSGHNTVSWYQQALGQGPQFIFQYYREEENGRGNFPPRFSGLQFPNYSSELNVNALELDDSALYLCASSGNANTEAFFGQGTRLTVV.

The genes are TRBV11-2 and TRBJ1-2; weak D call: TRBD1 (6 bases). The CDR3 consists of 18 residues. V was clipped by 5 bases and J by 1 base, with 23 bases between them. Germline assignment: CDR1 SGHAT and CDR2 FQNNGV. CDR3 in amino acids: CASSSLRDTPFFNYGYTF. The CDR3, as DNA: TGTGCCAGCAGCAGCCTGAGGGACACTCCATTTTTTAACTATGGCTACACCTTC.

V gene TRBV28 combines with J gene TRBJ2-3; 7 bases are a match to TRBD1. Germline-derived CDR1 and CDR2 are MDHEN and SYDVKM. Germline trimming cut 5 bases from V and 4 bases from J; bases unmatched to any gene: 18. This CDR3 region has 18 residues. The CDR3 DNA sequence: TGTGCCAGCAGTACTTGGGAGTATACAGGGGATCGTCCAGATACGCAGTATTTT. Protein: CASSTWEYTGDRPDTQYF.

V and J are TRBV9 and TRBJ1-4, with D perhaps TRBD1 (5 bases). CDR3 length equals 16 residues. Germline values: CDR1 SGDLS, CDR2 YYNGEE. Trimming left V 4 bases short and J 8 bases short, with 21 bases between. DNA for the CDR3: TGTGCCAGCAGCCCAATGAGGTTTCGGGACGGGGAAAAACTGTTTTTT. It specifies CASSPMRFRDGEKLFF.

J is TRBJ2-7 and V is TRBV6-1; 7 positions agree with TRBD1. This CDR3 spans 14 amino acids. The V gene end was trimmed by 7 bases and the J gene end by 5 bases; junction bases not matched to a gene: 11. CDR1 and CDR2 from the germline V gene are MNHNS and SASEGT. This CDR3 reads CASTEVDRMNEQYF. The CDR3 coding sequence is TGTGCCAGCACAGAGGTGGACAGGATGAACGAGCAGTACTTC.

This clone was observed a single time. J is TRBJ2-5 and V is TRBV10-2; D ambiguous. Trimming took off 3 bases at V and 3 bases at J, with 14 bases between the two ends. This CDR3 has 15 amino acids. Germline lookup yields CDR1 WSHSY and CDR2 SAAADI. Here the CDR3 DNA reads TGCGCCAGCAGTGATGTGACCTCGAAGGAAGAGACCCAGTACTTC. It specifies CASSDVTSKEETQYF.

V is TRBV10-3 and J is TRBJ2-7; possible D gene TRBD2, 6 bases. This CDR3 is 14 amino acids long. The germline gives CDR1 ENHRY, CDR2 SYGVKD. Trimming shortened V by 2 bases and J by 0 bases, and 8 bases separated the two germline ends. In DNA form, the CDR3 reads TGTGCCATCAGTGAGGGCGGGGACTCCTACGAGCAGTACTTC. This sequence encodes CAISEGGDSYEQYF.

The chain links TRBV7-3 to TRBJ2-2; 7 bases are a match to TRBD1. This CDR3 contains 16 residues. Losses at the gene ends were 5 bases for V and 2 bases for J; bases not matched to a gene: 8. CDR1 SGHTA and CDR2 FQGTGA come from the germline V gene. CDR3 sequence: CASSPGQLPNTGELFF. The CDR3 DNA is TGTGCCAGCAGCCCGGGACAGCTACCAAACACCGGGGAGCTGTTTTTT.

This sequence joins TRBV9 and TRBJ1-1; D remains unclear. Germline assignment: CDR1 SGDLS and CDR2 YYNGEE. Trimming shortened V by 0 bases and J by 3 bases, and 12 bases separated the two germline ends. CDR3 size: 15 residues. Written as DNA, the CDR3 is TGTGCCAGCAGCGTAGATCTGGGAGGAGACACTGAAGCTTTCTTT. Its protein product is CASSVDLGGDTEAFF.

The J gene is TRBJ1-1, the V gene TRBV11-3; D call uncertain. The germline gives CDR1 SGHNT, CDR2 YENEEA. The ends were cut back, 5 bases at V and 2 bases at J, with 12 bases in the middle. The CDR3 loop spans 14 amino acids. The DNA for the CDR3 is TGTGCCAGCAGCCCGTCCCCCTCTAACACTGAAGCTTTCTTT. Protein product: CASSPSPSNTEAFF.

The genes are TRBV28 and TRBJ2-7, with D possibly TRBD2 on 6 matching bases. Trimming pared 4 bases from V and 1 base from J, leaving 11 bases between. CDR3 length: 14 residues. CDR1 and CDR2 (germline): MDHEN, SYDVKM. The CDR3 bases are TGTGCCAGCAGTTCCCTCGGGAGTTCCTACGAGCAGTACTTC. Translating gives CASSSLGSSYEQYF.

This chain links TRBV28 with TRBJ2-1, with 14 bases matching TRBD2. V was pared by 6 bases and J by 6 bases, with 13 bases of the junction left unmatched. There are 18 residues in the CDR3. Germline CDR1 MDHEN, CDR2 SYDVKM. This CDR3 reads CASRDTDMGLAGVNEQFF. The CDR3 DNA sequence: TGTGCCAGCAGAGACACGGATATGGGACTAGCGGGAGTCAATGAGCAGTTCTTC.

The chain has TRBV7-2 and TRBJ1-2; 8 nucleotides agree with TRBD1. The CDR3 extends over 18 amino acids. Germline CDR1 reads SGHTA; CDR2 reads FQGNSA. Trimming removed 0 bases from V and 3 bases from J; junction bases left unmatched: 12. Written as DNA, the CDR3 is TGTGCCAGCAGCTTAGCGCTCAGGGGGCGCGTTATTGACTATGGCTACACCTTC. Translation: CASSLALRGRVIDYGYTF. The whole variable domain, remainder taken from reference TRBV7-2 and TRBJ1-2, is GAGVSQSPSNKVTEKGKDVELRCDPISGHTALYWYRQSLGQGLEFLIYFQGNSAPDKSGLPSDRFSAERTGGSVSTLTIQRTQQEDSAVYLCASSLALRGRVIDYGYTFGSGTRLTVV.